This entry features one T cell receptor beta chain sequence. This entry is derived from a study of T cells in localized non-small cell lung cancer. V lost 0 bases to trimming and J lost 0 bases, with 3 bases between them. The CDR3 sequence is 15 residues long. The germline CDR1 and CDR2 sequences are LNHNV and YYDKDF (reference sequence). The assay was immunoSEQ multiplex PCR, and TCRdb's table has in-frame clones only and misses some. The repertoire includes 20,000 to 30,000 clones, 70% to 90% of them detected once, and around 5.7% sits in the top ten. J is TRBJ2-6 and V is TRBV15; no definite D call. This specimen was PBMCs, taken before any cancer treatment. The receptor was derived from a man aged 35 to 69 with stage II lung adenocarcinoma. The CDR3 sequence: CATSRDVSGANVLTF. For the CDR3, the DNA is TGTGCCACCAGCAGAGACGTCTCTGGGGCCAACGTCCTGACTTTC.